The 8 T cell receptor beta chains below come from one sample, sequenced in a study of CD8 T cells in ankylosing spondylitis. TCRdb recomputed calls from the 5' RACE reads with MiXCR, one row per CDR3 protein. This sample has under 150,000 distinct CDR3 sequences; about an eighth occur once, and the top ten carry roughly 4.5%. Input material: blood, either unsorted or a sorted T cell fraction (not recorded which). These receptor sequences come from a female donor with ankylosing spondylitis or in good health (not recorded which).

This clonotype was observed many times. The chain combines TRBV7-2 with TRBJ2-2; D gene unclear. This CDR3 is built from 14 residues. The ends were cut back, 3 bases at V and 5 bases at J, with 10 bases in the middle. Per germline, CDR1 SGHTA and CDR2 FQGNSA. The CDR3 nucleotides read TGTGCCAGCAGCTTTTTCAGAGCGACCGGGGAGCTGTTTTTT. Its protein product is CASSFFRATGELFF. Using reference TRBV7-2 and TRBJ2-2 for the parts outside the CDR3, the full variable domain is GAGVSQSPSNKVTEKGKDVELRCDPISGHTALYWYRQSLGQGLEFLIYFQGNSAPDKSGLPSDRFSAERTGGSVSTLTIQRTQQEDSAVYLCASSFFRATGELFFGEGSRLTVL.

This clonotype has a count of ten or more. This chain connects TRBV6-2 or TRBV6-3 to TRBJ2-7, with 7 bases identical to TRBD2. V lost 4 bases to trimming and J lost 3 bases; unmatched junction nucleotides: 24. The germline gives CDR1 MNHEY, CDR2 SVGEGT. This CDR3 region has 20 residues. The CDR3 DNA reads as TGTGCCAGCAGTTTTGTTTGGCGCCAAGCGGGGCCTTTTGGGGACTACGAGCAGTACTTC. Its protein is CASSFVWRQAGPFGDYEQYF.

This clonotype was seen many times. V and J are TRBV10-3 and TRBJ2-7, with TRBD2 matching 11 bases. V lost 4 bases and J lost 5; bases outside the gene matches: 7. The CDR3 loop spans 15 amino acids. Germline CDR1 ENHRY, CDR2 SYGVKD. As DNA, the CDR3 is TGTGCCATCAGTGTAGCGGGAGGGTTGAAAAACGAGCAGTACTTC. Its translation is CAISVAGGLKNEQYF.

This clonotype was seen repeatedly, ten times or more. The CDR3 nucleotides are TGCGCCAGCAGCTTGGAGGACAATACATACGAGCAGTACTTC. Protein sequence: CASSLEDNTYEQYF. The gene calls are TRBV5-1 and TRBJ2-7, with a weak D call TRBD1 (5 bases). The CDR3 length is 14 residues. The germline CDR1 and CDR2 sequences are SGHRS and YFSETQ. Trimming took 0 bases from V and 4 from J, leaving 11 bases between them.

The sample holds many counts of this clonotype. The CDR3 reads CASSEGAGRNQPQHF. In DNA, the CDR3 is TGTGCCAGCAGCGAAGGGGCAGGGCGGAATCAGCCCCAGCATTTT. The chain combines TRBV11-2 with TRBJ1-5; perhaps TRBD1 as D (5 bases). Germline V CDR1 and CDR2: SGHAT, FQNNGV. The CDR3 sequence is 15 residues long. The germline V and J ends were trimmed by 5 bases and 4 bases, with 15 bases remaining between them.

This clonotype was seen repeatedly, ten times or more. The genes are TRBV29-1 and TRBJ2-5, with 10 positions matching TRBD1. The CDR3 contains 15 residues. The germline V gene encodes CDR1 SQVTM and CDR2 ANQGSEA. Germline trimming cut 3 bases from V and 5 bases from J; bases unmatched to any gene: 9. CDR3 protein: CSVDIGTGVGETQYF. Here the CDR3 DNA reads TGCAGCGTTGATATCGGGACAGGGGTTGGGGAGACCCAGTACTTC.

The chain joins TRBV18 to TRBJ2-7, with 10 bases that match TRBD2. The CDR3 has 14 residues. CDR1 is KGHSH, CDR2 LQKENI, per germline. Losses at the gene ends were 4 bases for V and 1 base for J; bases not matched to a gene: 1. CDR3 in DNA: TGTGCCAGCTCACAAGCGGGAGGGTCCTACGAGCAGTACTTC. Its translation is CASSQAGGSYEQYF.

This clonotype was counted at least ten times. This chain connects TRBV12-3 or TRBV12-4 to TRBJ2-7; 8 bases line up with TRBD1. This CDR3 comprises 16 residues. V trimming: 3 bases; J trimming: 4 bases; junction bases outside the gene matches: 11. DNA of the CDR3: TGTGCCAGCAGTTTGCCCCGGGGCAGGGGGCGTTACGAGCAGTACTTC. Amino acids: CASSLPRGRGRYEQYF.